Listed here is a single TCR beta chain. The data originate from a study of blood T cell repertoires in COVID-19. As for the study in general: Acute and convalescent COVID-19 samples came from the United States, Italy and Spain. PBMCs, B-cell-depleted T cells, or T cells were the source of the cDNA or gDNA that made up the material.

Original processing notes: Amplification with reference gene primers provided the estimates of nucleated cell counts. TCRdb's table, derived via immunoSEQ multiplex PCR, lists solely in-frame clones and lacks some. The V and J calls and clone size come from that table; D and trimming were worked out from the DNA. Here the sample spans 150,000 to 200,000 clones, just under 80% being singletons. This CDR3 contains 14 residues. The germline gives CDR1 MNHEY, CDR2 SVGAGI. The V gene end was trimmed by 6 bases and the J gene end by 5 bases; junction bases not matched to a gene: 6. This TCR was recovered from a man aged 65 to 79 with active or convalescent COVID-19. Sequencing was done on a sample of peripheral blood. This chain links TRBV6-5 with TRBJ2-5; 10 bases align to TRBD2. This CDR3 is CASSQGLARETQYF. The CDR3 DNA reads as TGTGCCAGCAGCCAGGGACTAGCGAGGGAGACCCAGTACTTC.